These 24 T cell receptor beta chains were sequenced from one sample in a study of cytomegalovirus exposure and HLA in healthy donors. The PCR had 60 Vbeta and 13 Jbeta primers. Profiling relied on immunoSEQ multiplex PCR, and the TCRdb table lists in-frame clones only, not all of them. The sample yields roughly 160,000 clones, approximately 76% seen once. The sample comprised PBMCs. These receptors all stem from a woman in her late teens or twenties in good health and CMV-seropositive.

The V and J genes are TRBV7-2 and TRBJ1-1; no clear D. The CDR3 consists of 13 residues. Germline assignment: CDR1 SGHTA and CDR2 FQGNSA. The V and J ends lost 5 bases and 0 bases respectively, with 7 bases between them. The DNA of the CDR3 is TGTGCCAGCAGCAACGGTGTGAACACTGAAGCTTTCTTT. This gives the protein CASSNGVNTEAFF.

The chain carries TRBV5-1 and TRBJ2-7; 9 bases align to TRBD2. Looked up from germline, CDR1 is SGHRS and CDR2 is YFSETQ. There are 15 residues in the CDR3. The V and J ends lost 4 bases and 2 bases, in that order; junction bases with no gene match: 7. CDR3 coding DNA: TGCGCCAGCAGCCCCCGGACTAGCGACCCCTACGAGCAGTACTTC. Protein: CASSPRTSDPYEQYF.

V is TRBV29-1 and J is TRBJ2-2; D may be TRBD2 (5 bases). Trimming took 7 bases from V and 5 from J, leaving 14 bases between them. The CDR3 totals 13 residues. The germline V gene has CDR1 SQVTM and CDR2 ANQGSEA. The chain's CDR3 is CSAANRGTGELFF. The CDR3 coding sequence is TGCAGCGCCGCCAACCGGGGAACCGGGGAGCTGTTTTTT.

The chain recombines TRBV5-1 with TRBJ1-1; the D is unclear. The CDR3 covers 14 residues. Trimming removed 2 bases at V and 5 bases at J, with 13 bases between. Per the germline V gene, CDR1 is SGHRS and CDR2 is YFSETQ. CDR3 DNA: TGCGCCAGCAGCTTATGGGTGGCGGGGACTGAAGCTTTCTTT. It encodes CASSLWVAGTEAFF.

J is TRBJ2-7 and V is TRBV15; D may be TRBD2 (6 bases). CDR1 and CDR2 (germline): LNHNV, YYDKDF (reference sequence). Trimming removed 3 bases at V and 2 bases at J, with 11 bases between. The CDR3 sequence is 14 residues long. CDR3: CATSRGRGTYEQYF. DNA of the CDR3: TGTGCCACCAGCAGGGGGCGCGGGACCTACGAGCAGTACTTC.

CDR3 nucleotides: TGTGCCAGCAGCTTAATTGGGCCCAGCAATCAGCCCCAGCATTTT. Protein: CASSLIGPSNQPQHF. The chain has TRBV7-2 and TRBJ1-5; no reliable D call. The CDR3 spans 15 residues. Deletions cut 2 bases from V and 1 base from J, with 9 bases between. The germline V gene encodes CDR1 SGHTA and CDR2 FQGNSA.

CDR3 nucleotides: TGTGCCAGCAGCCCCACAGGTTCCTATACGCAGTATTTT. Translating gives CASSPTGSYTQYF. This chain uses TRBV7-2 with TRBJ2-3; perhaps TRBD1 as D (5 bases). Trimming removed 5 bases at V and 7 bases at J, with 13 bases between. This CDR3 spans 13 amino acids. In germline, CDR1 is SGHTA, CDR2 FQGNSA.

J is TRBJ1-1 and V is TRBV10-3; D may be TRBD1 (6 bases). CDR1 ENHRY and CDR2 SYGVKD come from the germline V gene. The CDR3 contains 13 residues. The germline V and J ends were trimmed by 6 bases and 2 bases, with 10 bases remaining between them. This CDR3 is CAISRGSNTEAFF. CDR3 DNA: TGTGCCATCAGCAGGGGATCAAACACTGAAGCTTTCTTT.

The V call is TRBV5-1, the J call TRBJ2-1; weak D call: TRBD1 (5 bases). CDR3 size: 16 residues. Trimming stripped 1 base from V and 0 bases from J, with 11 bases between. CDR1 and CDR2 from the germline V gene are SGHRS and YFSETQ. The CDR3 bases are TGCGCCAGCAGCTTGTTCGTGGACATCTCCTACAATGAGCAGTTCTTC. Translation: CASSLFVDISYNEQFF.

The rearrangement uses TRBV18 and TRBJ1-4; tentative D call: TRBD1 (5 bases). Per the germline V gene, CDR1 is KGHSH and CDR2 is LQKENI. This CDR3 contains 16 residues. With 0 bases removed from V and 6 bases from J, the gap between germline ends came to 14 bases. The CDR3 loop is CASSPPWQGGDEKLFF. The CDR3 nucleotides read TGTGCCAGCTCACCACCATGGCAGGGAGGGGATGAAAAACTGTTTTTT.

This clone turned up a few times. The chain joins TRBV19 to TRBJ1-6, with 9 nucleotides matching TRBD1. CDR3 length equals 15 residues. The germline V gene has CDR1 LNHDA and CDR2 SQIVND (reference sequence). J gave up 7 bases and V 5 bases, and 6 bases lay outside the gene matches. The CDR3 loop is CASSAGTGLNSPLHF. CDR3 nucleotides: TGTGCCAGTAGTGCCGGGACAGGGCTGAATTCACCCCTCCACTTT.

This clone has more than one count but fewer than ten. The chain carries TRBV5-1 and TRBJ2-5, with 10 nucleotides matching TRBD2. The CDR3 is made up of 18 amino acids. V shed 5 bases, J shed 2 bases, and the junction held 15 bases outside the gene matches. CDR1 SGHRS and CDR2 YFSETQ come from the germline V gene. The CDR3 DNA is TGCGCCAGCAGTCGGGGGGCTAGCGGGGGTCCGGGGCAAGAGACCCAGTACTTC. It yields the protein CASSRGASGGPGQETQYF.

This chain links TRBV7-8 with TRBJ2-2; TRBD2 matches 8 bases. The CDR3 has 16 amino acids. The J segment lost 2 bases and the V segment lost 5 bases, leaving 7 bases of the junction unmatched. CDR1 SGHVS and CDR2 FQNEAQ come from the germline V gene. CDR3 DNA sequence: TGTGCCAGCAGCCCAAACGGGGGGGATAACACCGGGGAGCTGTTTTTT. Translating it yields CASSPNGGDNTGELFF.

This sequence joins TRBV18 and TRBJ2-2; D is undetermined. CDR1 and CDR2 from the germline V gene are KGHSH and LQKENI. The CDR3 is 16 amino acids. V was pared by 6 bases and J by 3 bases, with 17 bases between. The CDR3 DNA reads as TGTGCCAGCTCCCTCCGGTCCTCCCGGGACACCGGGGAGCTGTTTTTT. Amino acid sequence: CASSLRSSRDTGELFF.

This clone was seen more than once but under ten times. The chain uses TRBV7-9 and TRBJ1-4; 9 bases line up with TRBD1. Losses at the gene ends were 3 bases for V and 5 bases for J; bases not matched to a gene: 4. The germline CDR1 and CDR2 sequences are SEHNR and FQNEAQ (reference sequence). The CDR3 contains 15 residues. The CDR3 sequence is CASSFGTGLNEKLFF. In DNA, the CDR3 is TGTGCCAGCAGCTTTGGGACAGGGCTGAATGAAAAACTGTTTTTT.

The chain combines TRBV19 with TRBJ1-6; possibly TRBD1 for D (5 bases). The V end was cut by 3 bases, the J end by 8 bases, with 11 bases between. The CDR3 extends over 14 amino acids. The germline V gene has CDR1 LNHDA and CDR2 SQIVND (reference sequence). The CDR3 region is CASSMKQGYSPLHF. CDR3 bases: TGTGCCAGTAGTATGAAGCAGGGCTATTCACCCCTCCACTTT.

There are a few counts of this clone. The V and J genes are TRBV7-2 and TRBJ2-3; 8 positions agree with TRBD2. This CDR3 comprises 16 residues. CDR1 and CDR2 (germline): SGHTA, FQGNSA. The J segment lost 0 bases and the V segment lost 5 bases, leaving 7 bases of the junction unmatched. In DNA, the CDR3 is TGTGCCAGCAGCCCCTTGGGCGGGGGGAGCACAGATACGCAGTATTTT. It yields the protein CASSPLGGGSTDTQYF.

In its sample, this clone was seen a few times. V gene TRBV6-1 combines with J gene TRBJ2-3, with TRBD2 identical over 7 bases. The junction had 7 bases not matched to a gene; V was cut back by 1 base and J by 9 bases. This CDR3 spans 14 amino acids. Germline-derived CDR1 and CDR2 are MNHNS and SASEGT. The CDR3 spells CASSEVSVGGTQYF. The DNA of the CDR3 is TGTGCCAGCAGTGAAGTCTCCGTGGGGGGGACGCAGTATTTT.

This chain links TRBV11-2 with TRBJ2-5; 7 nucleotides align to TRBD2. CDR3 size: 14 residues. With 6 bases clipped from V and 1 base from J, the junction kept 5 bases outside the gene matches. Germline V gene data show CDR1 as SGHAT and CDR2 as FQNNGV. CDR3 DNA: TGTGCCAGCAGTGGACTAGGTCCCCAAGAGACCCAGTACTTC. This sequence encodes CASSGLGPQETQYF.

The chain is built from TRBV7-2 and TRBJ2-3, with 7 bases identical to TRBD1. V trimming: 2 bases; J trimming: 0 bases; junction bases outside the gene matches: 8. The CDR3 contains 17 residues. Germline assignment: CDR1 SGHTA and CDR2 FQGNSA. The CDR3 is CASSLPRTGSSTDTQYF. As DNA, the CDR3 is TGTGCCAGCAGCTTACCCCGGACAGGCTCTAGCACAGATACGCAGTATTTT.

This clone occurred a few times. This sequence joins TRBV5-4 and TRBJ1-2, with a weak D call TRBD1 (5 bases). The V end lost 2 bases, the J end lost 8 bases, and 16 bases lay between the germline ends. Germline CDR1 is SGHNT and CDR2 is YYREEE (reference sequence). The CDR3 runs 14 residues. DNA for the CDR3: TGTGCCAGCAGCTTTGATCGGCAGGGAGGCGGCTACACCTTC. Its translation: CASSFDRQGGGYTF.

V is TRBV27 and J is TRBJ1-5; no definite D call. In germline, CDR1 is MNHEY, CDR2 SMNVEV (reference sequence). CDR3 size: 16 residues. Trimming removed 0 bases at V and 2 bases at J, with 11 bases between. The CDR3 is CASSLSIRGGNQPQHF. As DNA, the CDR3 is TGTGCCAGCAGTTTATCGATCCGGGGTGGCAATCAGCCCCAGCATTTT.

The chain is built from TRBV5-1 and TRBJ2-5, with D hard to call. With the DNA end fitting TRBJ2-7 better, the J assignment may be wrong. The CDR3 spans 14 residues. Germline CDR1 reads SGHRS; CDR2 reads YFSETQ. The CDR3 DNA reads TGCGCCAGCAGCTTGGTTTCTCCTTCCCACGAGCAGTACTTC. Translated, it gives CASSLVSPSHEQYF.

The gene calls are TRBV2 and TRBJ2-3; 9 bases match TRBD1. Germline V gene lookup returns CDR1 SNHLY and CDR2 FYNNEI. V lost 7 bases to trimming and J lost 2 bases; unmatched junction nucleotides: 10. This CDR3 comprises 16 residues. CDR3 sequence reads: CASIILTGGFTDTQYF. In nucleotides, the CDR3 is TGTGCCAGCATTATCCTCACAGGGGGCTTCACAGATACGCAGTATTTT.